This TCR beta chain was profiled in a study of shared clonotypes between healthy human individuals. This clone has only a few counts. Its cognate antigen is unknown. All of the donors resided in Nashville, Tennessee, and each was a Caucasian adult. Germline V gene data show CDR1 as MNHEY and CDR2 as SMNVEV (reference sequence). The V gene lost 5 bases and the J gene lost 0 bases, with 6 bases spanning the gap. The CDR3 contains 13 residues. Broader study findings: Sampling covered blood only; tissue repertoires likely differ.

Produced via immunoSEQ multiplex PCR; TCRdb's table is partial and in-frame only. The sample lists around 500,000 clones, 60% to 85% occurring once. This rearrangement joins TRBV27 to TRBJ2-3; D is unclear. The TCR sequence derives from a woman aged 40 to 49 in good health. Some clones in this sample may be carry-over from other donors' samples. The sequenced sample consisted of PBMCs. The CDR3 DNA is TGTGCCAGCAGTCCCCCTAGCACAGATACGCAGTATTTT. Translation: CASSPPSTDTQYF.